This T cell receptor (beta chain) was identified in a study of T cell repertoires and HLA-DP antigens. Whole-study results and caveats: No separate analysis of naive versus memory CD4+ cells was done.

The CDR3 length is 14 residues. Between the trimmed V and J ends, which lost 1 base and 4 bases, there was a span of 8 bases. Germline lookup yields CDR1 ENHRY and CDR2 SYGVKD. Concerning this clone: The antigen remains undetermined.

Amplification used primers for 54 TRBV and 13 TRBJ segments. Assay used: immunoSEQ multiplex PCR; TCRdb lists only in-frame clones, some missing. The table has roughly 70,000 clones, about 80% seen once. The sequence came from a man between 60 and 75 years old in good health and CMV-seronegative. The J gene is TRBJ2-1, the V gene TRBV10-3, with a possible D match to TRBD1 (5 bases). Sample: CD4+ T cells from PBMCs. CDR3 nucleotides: TGTGCCATCAGTGAGTTCGACAGTTACAATGAGCAGTTCTTC. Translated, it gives CAISEFDSYNEQFF.